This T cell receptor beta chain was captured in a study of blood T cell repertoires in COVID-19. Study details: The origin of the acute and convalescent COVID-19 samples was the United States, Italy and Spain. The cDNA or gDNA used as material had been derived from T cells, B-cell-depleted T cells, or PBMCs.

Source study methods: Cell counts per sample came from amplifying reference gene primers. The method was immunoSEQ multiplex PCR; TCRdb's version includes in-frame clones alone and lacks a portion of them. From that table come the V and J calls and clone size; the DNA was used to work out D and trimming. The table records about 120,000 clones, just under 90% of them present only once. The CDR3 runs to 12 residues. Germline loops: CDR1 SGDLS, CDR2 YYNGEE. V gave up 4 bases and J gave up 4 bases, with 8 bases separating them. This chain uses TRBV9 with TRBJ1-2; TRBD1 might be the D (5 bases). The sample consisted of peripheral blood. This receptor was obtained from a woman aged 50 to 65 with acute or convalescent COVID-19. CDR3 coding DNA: TGTGCCAGCAGCACTCAGGGCTATGGCTACACCTTC. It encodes CASSTQGYGYTF.